Below, 29 T cell receptor beta chains from the same sample are listed, as sequenced in a study of T-cell memory formation after mild COVID-19. Each CDR3 protein is one row after TCRdb ran MiXCR on the 5' RACE reads. Among roughly 86,000 distinct CDR3 sequences listed, over 13% were seen once. Source material: PBMCs or a T cell subset sorted from them (not recorded which). The receptor source for this set is a man younger than 30 who had mild COVID-19 (a few samples of this study predate the infection). Cell type and time point are not known.

The chain combines TRBV7-6 with TRBJ2-7; no definite D call. V was cut by 1 base and J by 4 bases, with 8 bases left in between. Per the germline V gene, CDR1 is SGHVS and CDR2 is FNYEAQ. The CDR3 is 13 amino acids. The CDR3 DNA follows: TGTGCCAGCAGCTTAGAAGGGCGATACGAGCAGTACTTC. It codes for CASSLEGRYEQYF.

This clonotype was seen more than once but under ten times. This chain connects TRBV18 to TRBJ1-2; D is uncertain. The CDR3 contains 18 residues. In germline, CDR1 is KGHSH, CDR2 LQKENI. V lost 6 bases, J lost 0 bases, and 23 bases lay in between. CDR3 residues: CASSPTRDWSSPNYGYTF. The CDR3 DNA is TGTGCCAGCTCGCCCACCCGCGATTGGTCCAGCCCTAACTATGGCTACACCTTC.

This clonotype has just a few counts. CDR3 DNA: TGTGCCAGCAGTCCTCTGACAGGGTTCGGAGAAAAACTGTTTTTT. It is translated as CASSPLTGFGEKLFF. The genes are TRBV6-5 and TRBJ1-4; TRBD1 aligns across 7 bases. V lost 5 bases, J lost 8 bases, and 11 bases stayed unmatched. The germline V gene encodes CDR1 MNHEY and CDR2 SVGAGI. The CDR3 is made up of 15 amino acids.

The chain has TRBV27 and TRBJ1-1; no clear D gene. V lost 2 bases and J lost 1, with 17 bases in between. From germline, CDR1 is MNHEY and CDR2 SMNVEV (reference sequence). This CDR3 has 17 amino acids. CDR3 loop: CASSLDSPAVKNTEAFF. As DNA, the CDR3 is TGTGCCAGCAGTTTAGATTCCCCAGCCGTTAAGAACACTGAAGCTTTCTTT.

This clonotype showed up just a few times. This CDR3 reads CASSLALQETQYF. The CDR3, as DNA: TGTGCCAGCAGCTTAGCCCTCCAAGAGACCCAGTACTTC. The rearrangement uses TRBV11-2 and TRBJ2-5, with D unclear. Trimming removed 1 base from V and 1 base from J, with 4 bases in between. The germline V gene has CDR1 SGHAT and CDR2 FQNNGV. This CDR3 contains 13 residues. The whole variable domain, remainder taken from reference TRBV11-2 and TRBJ2-5, is EAGVAQSPRYKIIEKRQSVAFWCNPISGHATLYWYQQILGQGPKLLIQFQNNGVVDDSQLPKDRFSAERLKGVDSTLKIQPAKLEDSAVYLCASSLALQETQYFGPGTRLLVL.

This clonotype has only one observation. The gene calls are TRBV4-1 and TRBJ1-5, with D tentatively TRBD1 (5 bases). CDR1 and CDR2 (germline): MGHRA, YSYEKL. The ends were cut back, 0 bases at V and 6 bases at J, with 12 bases in the middle. The CDR3 length is 15 residues. The CDR3 loop reads CASSQDSGGGQPQHF. DNA for the CDR3: TGCGCCAGCAGCCAAGACAGTGGTGGGGGTCAGCCCCAGCATTTT.

Turning to this clonotype: A much larger clone lies one base from this, so it may be a read error. The chain recombines TRBV7-3 with TRBJ2-1; D not certain. V lost 3 bases to trimming and J lost 4 bases, with 4 bases between them. Germline V CDR1 and CDR2: SGHTA, FQGTGA. This CDR3 is built from 12 residues. This chain's CDR3 is CASSFGYNEQFF. CDR3 in DNA: TGTGCCAGCAGCTTTGGGTACAATGAGCAGTTCTTC.

The rearrangement uses TRBV9 and TRBJ2-1, with TRBD2 identical over 9 bases. The V segment lost 0 bases and the J segment 10 bases; nucleotides outside the gene matches: 2. CDR3 length: 13 amino acids. Germline CDR1 and CDR2: SGDLS and YYNGEE. The CDR3 loop is CASSVVSGGEQFF. The CDR3 bases are TGTGCCAGCAGCGTAGTAAGCGGGGGGGAGCAGTTCTTC. The variable domain in full, with the rest retrieved from reference TRBV9 and TRBJ2-1, is DSGVTQTPKHLITATGQRVTLRCSPRSGDLSVYWYQQSLDQGLQFLIQYYNGEERAKGNILERFSAQQFPDLHSELNLSSLELGDSALYFCASSVVSGGEQFFGPGTRLTVL.

V gene TRBV7-8 combines with J gene TRBJ2-7; either TRBD1 or TRBD2 may supply D (6 bases each). V lost 3 bases and J 3 bases, leaving 9 bases between the germline ends. This CDR3 region has 13 residues. Germline V lookup: CDR1 SGHVS, CDR2 FQNEAQ. CDR3 protein: CASSFGGVYEQYF. The DNA of the CDR3 is TGTGCCAGCAGCTTCGGGGGCGTCTACGAGCAGTACTTC. The full variable domain, rest sourced from reference TRBV7-8 and TRBJ2-7, is GAGVSQSPRYKVAKRGQDVALRCDPISGHVSLFWYQQALGQGPEFLTYFQNEAQLDKSGLPSDRFFAERPEGSVSTLKIQRTQQEDSAVYLCASSFGGVYEQYFGPGTRLTVT.

This chain links TRBV5-1 with TRBJ2-1, with a tentative D call TRBD1 (6 bases). Trimming shortened V by 4 bases and J by 6 bases, and 14 bases separated the two germline ends. The CDR3 has 14 amino acids. Germline-derived CDR1 and CDR2 are SGHRS and YFSETQ. The CDR3 sequence: CASSPRTAGNEQFF. The CDR3, as DNA: TGCGCCAGCAGCCCTCGGACAGCCGGCAATGAGCAGTTCTTC.

This clonotype was seen more than once but under ten times. V usage is TRBV7-9 and J usage is TRBJ1-1, with 9 positions matching TRBD1. CDR1 SEHNR and CDR2 FQNEAQ come from the germline V gene (reference sequence). The V segment lost 4 bases and the J segment 3 bases; nucleotides outside the gene matches: 9. The CDR3 loop spans 16 amino acids. The DNA for the CDR3 is TGTGCCAGCAGCTGGGATAGTAGGACAGGGGACACTGAAGCTTTCTTT. Translating it yields CASSWDSRTGDTEAFF.

This clonotype was counted between two and nine times. The J gene is TRBJ2-7, the V gene TRBV12-3 or TRBV12-4, with 7 bases matching TRBD1. V lost 6 bases, J lost 5 bases, and 4 bases stayed unmatched. The length of the CDR3 is 12 residues. The CDR3 is CASRSGGHEQYF. DNA for the CDR3: TGTGCCAGCAGATCAGGGGGACACGAGCAGTACTTC.

This clonotype has just a few counts. The chain uses TRBV12-5 and TRBJ2-1; 8 positions match TRBD2. Germline V gene lookup returns CDR1 LGHNT and CDR2 FRNRAP. This CDR3 region has 17 residues. J was trimmed by 1 base and V by 0 bases; bases with no gene match: 5. The CDR3 nucleotides are TGTGCTAGTGGTTTGGTACTGGCGGGGGGATCCTACAATGAGCAGTTCTTC. Translating it yields CASGLVLAGGSYNEQFF.

V usage is TRBV27 and J usage is TRBJ2-7; D assignment may be TRBD1 or TRBD2 (6 bases each). Per germline, CDR1 MNHEY and CDR2 SMNVEV (reference sequence). The CDR3 is made up of 14 amino acids. Trimming left V 2 bases short and J 5 bases short, with 13 bases between. The CDR3 protein is CASSLTGGLNEQYF. In DNA form, the CDR3 reads TGTGCCAGCAGTTTAACCGGGGGCCTGAACGAGCAGTACTTC.

This clonotype was seen many times. The rearrangement uses TRBV27 and TRBJ1-2; TRBD1 agrees at 11 bases. After removal of 6 bases from V and 7 bases from J, the junction contained 13 bases not matched to a gene. Germline V lookup: CDR1 MNHEY, CDR2 SMNVEV (reference sequence). The CDR3 extends over 16 amino acids. The CDR3 nucleotides are TGTGCCAGCAGCTCGGGACAGGGGGGAGTATTTGGTGGCTACACCTTC. Its protein product is CASSSGQGGVFGGYTF.

This clonotype has more than one count but fewer than ten. The V call is TRBV12-3 or TRBV12-4, the J call TRBJ1-1; D gene uncertain. The V end was cut by 3 bases, the J end by 6 bases, with 11 bases between. The CDR3 consists of 13 residues. The CDR3 DNA reads as TGTGCCAGCAGTTTTGGAGAGATGGCTGAAGCTTTCTTT. It translates to CASSFGEMAEAFF.

This clonotype was detected ten times or more. The V call is TRBV4-1, the J call TRBJ2-3, with unresolved D. V was cut by 4 bases and J by 1 base, with 12 bases left in between. CDR3 size: 15 residues. Germline V gene lookup returns CDR1 MGHRA and CDR2 YSYEKL. The CDR3: CASSPRWVGTDTQYF. The CDR3 DNA reads TGCGCCAGCAGCCCGAGGTGGGTGGGCACAGATACGCAGTATTTT.

This clonotype was detected a few times. The chain has TRBV7-8 and TRBJ2-3, with 7 bases lining up with TRBD1. CDR1 and CDR2 from the germline V gene are SGHVS and FQNEAQ. V lost 5 bases to trimming and J lost 2 bases; unmatched junction nucleotides: 4. The CDR3 is 14 residues long. The CDR3 is CASSLGQITDTQYF. Written as DNA, the CDR3 is TGTGCCAGCAGCCTGGGACAGATCACAGATACGCAGTATTTT.

This clonotype was recorded at least ten times. V is TRBV11-1 and J is TRBJ2-7; D gene unclear. CDR1 and CDR2 from the germline V gene are SGHAT and FQDESV (reference sequence). This CDR3 has 14 residues. V was trimmed by 5 bases and J by 0 bases, leaving 11 bases between them. The CDR3 spells CASSTYSSSYEQYV. CDR3 DNA: TGTGCCAGCAGCACATATTCGAGCTCCTACGAGCAGTACGTC.

This rearrangement joins TRBV5-5 to TRBJ2-3, with D possibly TRBD2 on 6 matching bases. V lost 1 base and J lost 0, with 12 bases in between. Germline values: CDR1 SGHKS, CDR2 YYEKEE (reference sequence). This CDR3 spans 16 amino acids. The CDR3 DNA follows: TGTGCCAGCAGCTTGTGGGGCGGGGCGAGCACAGATACGCAGTATTTT. This translates into CASSLWGGASTDTQYF.

The CDR3 DNA is TGTGCCAGCAGCGTAGCTGGCACCGCGGATACGCAGTATTTT. Protein sequence: CASSVAGTADTQYF. The V call is TRBV9, the J call TRBJ2-3; D is ambiguous. The CDR3 spans 14 residues. Germline CDR1 reads SGDLS; CDR2 reads YYNGEE. V was pared by 0 bases and J by 6 bases, with 11 bases between.

This clonotype was seen at least ten times. V and J are TRBV19 and TRBJ1-2; D is unclear. The V gene's germline CDR1 is LNHDA and CDR2 SQIVND (reference sequence). With 2 bases removed from V and 5 bases from J, the gap between germline ends came to 15 bases. The CDR3 runs 15 residues. The CDR3 region is CASSIREQIEYGYTF. The CDR3 DNA sequence: TGTGCCAGTAGTATACGGGAACAAATTGAGTATGGCTACACCTTC. The whole variable domain, filled in from reference TRBV19 and TRBJ1-2, reads DGGITQSPKYLFRKEGQNVTLSCEQNLNHDAMYWYRQDPGQGLRLIYYSQIVNDFQKGDIAEGYSVSREKKESFPLTVTSAQKNPTAFYLCASSIREQIEYGYTFGSGTRLTVV.

Only a few counts were recorded for this clonotype. The V call is TRBV9, the J call TRBJ1-5, with 7 nucleotides matching TRBD1. The CDR3 extends over 17 amino acids. The germline V gene has CDR1 SGDLS and CDR2 YYNGEE. V lost 3 bases and J lost 0; bases outside the gene matches: 9. CDR3 DNA: TGTGCCAGCAGCGCGGGTGGACAGGCTTATAGCAATCAGCCCCAGCATTTT. Translation gives CASSAGGQAYSNQPQHF.

This clonotype has a handful of counts. This CDR3 reads CASSQDTRGQETQYF. DNA for the CDR3: TGCGCCAGCAGCCAAGATACCAGGGGGCAAGAGACCCAGTACTTC. The J gene is TRBJ2-5, the V gene TRBV4-1; TRBD1 agrees at 7 bases. CDR1 and CDR2 from the germline V gene are MGHRA and YSYEKL. Trimming cost V 0 bases and J 2 bases; bases outside gene matches: 3. CDR3 length: 15 residues.

Notes on this clonotype: Germline is not matched at one junction end, which may reflect a read error. DNA for the CDR3: TGTGCCAGCAGCCCCGGGACACAGCCCTTCTTC. Its protein product is CASSPGTQPFF. This chain connects TRBV7-2 to TRBJ1-2; a possible D gene is TRBD1 (6 bases). Germline-derived CDR1 and CDR2 are SGHTA and FQGNSA. The CDR3 contains 11 residues.

This clonotype has a handful of counts. The chain links TRBV6-5 to TRBJ1-2; D perhaps matches TRBD1 (6 bases). Per germline, CDR1 MNHEY and CDR2 SVGAGI. This CDR3 contains 16 residues. Trimming cost V 0 bases and J 2 bases, with 13 bases left between them. CDR3 protein: CASSYSAQGRNYGYTF. The CDR3 DNA sequence: TGTGCCAGCAGTTACTCAGCGCAGGGGCGAAACTATGGCTACACCTTC.

CDR3 residues: CASSARGGDGYTF. The CDR3 coding sequence is TGTGCCAGCAGCGCCCGTGGAGGAGATGGCTACACCTTC. The rearrangement uses TRBV9 and TRBJ1-2; D not resolved. Per the germline V gene, CDR1 is SGDLS and CDR2 is YYNGEE. The length of the CDR3 is 13 residues. Trimming pared 3 bases from V and 6 bases from J, leaving 12 bases between.

This clonotype was counted only a few times. This sequence joins TRBV19 and TRBJ2-2; TRBD2 might be the D (5 bases). This CDR3 comprises 13 residues. V was clipped by 2 bases and J by 6 bases, with 7 bases between them. Germline CDR1 LNHDA, CDR2 SQIVND (reference sequence). Written as DNA, the CDR3 is TGTGCCAGTAGTATATGGGGAGCCGGGGAGCTGTTTTTT. Protein sequence: CASSIWGAGELFF. The full variable domain, in which reference TRBV19 and TRBJ2-2 provide the parts outside the CDR3, is DGGITQSPKYLFRKEGQNVTLSCEQNLNHDAMYWYRQDPGQGLRLIYYSQIVNDFQKGDIAEGYSVSREKKESFPLTVTSAQKNPTAFYLCASSIWGAGELFFGEGSRLTVL.

V and J are TRBV5-1 and TRBJ2-7, with TRBD1 matching 12 bases. In germline, CDR1 is SGHRS, CDR2 YFSETQ. V lost 0 bases and J lost 6; bases outside the gene matches: 4. The CDR3 spans 15 residues. The CDR3, as DNA: TGCGCCAGCAGCTTGGGGGACAGGGGGCAGCGCGAGCAGTACTTC. It is translated as CASSLGDRGQREQYF. Looking up the rest from reference TRBV5-1 and TRBJ2-7 gives the full variable domain: KAGVTQTPRYLIKTRGQQVTLSCSPISGHRSVSWYQQTPGQGLQFLFEYFSETQRNKGNFPGRFSGRQFSNSRSEMNVSTLELGDSALYLCASSLGDRGQREQYFGPGTRLTVT.